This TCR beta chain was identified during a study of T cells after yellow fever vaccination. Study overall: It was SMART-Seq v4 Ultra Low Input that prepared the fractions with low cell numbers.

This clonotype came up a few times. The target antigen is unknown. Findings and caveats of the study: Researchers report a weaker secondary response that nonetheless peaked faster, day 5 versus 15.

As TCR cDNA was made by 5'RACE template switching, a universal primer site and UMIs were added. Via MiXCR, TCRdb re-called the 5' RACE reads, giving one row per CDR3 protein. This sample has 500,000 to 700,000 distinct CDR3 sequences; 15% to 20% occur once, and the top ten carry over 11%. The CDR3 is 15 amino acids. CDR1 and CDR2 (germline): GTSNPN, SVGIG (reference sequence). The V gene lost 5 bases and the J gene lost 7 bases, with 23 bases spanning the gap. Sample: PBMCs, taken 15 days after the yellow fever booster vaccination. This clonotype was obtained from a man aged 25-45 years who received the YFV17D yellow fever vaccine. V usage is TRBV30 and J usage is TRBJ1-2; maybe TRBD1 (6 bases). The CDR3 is CAWAPLQGWGGGYTF. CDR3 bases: TGTGCCTGGGCTCCCCTCCAGGGGTGGGGTGGTGGCTACACCTTC.